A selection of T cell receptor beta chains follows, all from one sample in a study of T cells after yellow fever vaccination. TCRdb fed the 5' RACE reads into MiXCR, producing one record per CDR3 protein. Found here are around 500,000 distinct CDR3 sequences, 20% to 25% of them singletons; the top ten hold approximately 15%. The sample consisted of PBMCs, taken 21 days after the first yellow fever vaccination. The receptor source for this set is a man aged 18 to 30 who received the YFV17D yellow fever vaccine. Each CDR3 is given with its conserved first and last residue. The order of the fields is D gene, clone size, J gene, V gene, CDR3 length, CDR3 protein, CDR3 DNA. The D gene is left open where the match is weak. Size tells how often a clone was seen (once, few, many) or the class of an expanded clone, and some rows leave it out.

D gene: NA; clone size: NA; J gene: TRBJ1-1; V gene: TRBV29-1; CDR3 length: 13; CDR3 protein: CSVTSGRGTEAFF; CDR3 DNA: TGCAGCGTGACTTCAGGGAGGGGCACTGAAGCTTTCTTT
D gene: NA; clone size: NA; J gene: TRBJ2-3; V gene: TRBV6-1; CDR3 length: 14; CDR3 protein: CAGSPITRPDTQYF; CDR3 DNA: TGTGCCGGCAGCCCGATTACAAGGCCAGATACGCAGTATTTT
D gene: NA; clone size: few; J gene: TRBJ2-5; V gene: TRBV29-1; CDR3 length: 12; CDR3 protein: CSVGQRQETQYF; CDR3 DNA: TGCAGCGTTGGACAGAGACAAGAGACCCAGTACTTC
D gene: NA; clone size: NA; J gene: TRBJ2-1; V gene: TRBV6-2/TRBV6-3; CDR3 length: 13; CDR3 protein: CASSYLRTDEQFF; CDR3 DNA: TGTGCCAGCAGTTACTTAAGGACAGATGAGCAGTTCTTC
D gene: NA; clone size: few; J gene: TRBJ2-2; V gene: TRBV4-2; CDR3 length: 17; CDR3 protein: CASSQDEARANTGELFF; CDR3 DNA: TGTGCCAGCAGCCAAGACGAAGCCAGGGCGAACACCGGGGAGCTGTTTTTT
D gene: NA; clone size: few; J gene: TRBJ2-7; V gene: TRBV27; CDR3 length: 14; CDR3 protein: CASSSRDGRYEQYF; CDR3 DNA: TGTGCCAGCAGTTCACGGGACGGACGCTACGAGCAGTACTTC
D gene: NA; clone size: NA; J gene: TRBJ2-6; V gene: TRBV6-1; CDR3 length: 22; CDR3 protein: CASKKPRLGQVRTSSGANVLTF; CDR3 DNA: TGTGCCAGCAAAAAACCGCGATTGGGGCAAGTCCGAACCTCCTCTGGGGCCAACGTCCTGACTTTC
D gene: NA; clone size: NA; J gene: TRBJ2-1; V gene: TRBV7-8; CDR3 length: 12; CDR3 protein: CASSKISGEQFF; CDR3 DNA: TGTGCCAGCAGCAAGATTAGTGGTGAGCAGTTCTTC
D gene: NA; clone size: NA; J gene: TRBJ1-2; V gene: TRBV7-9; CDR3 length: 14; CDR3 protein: CASSSPLDNYGYTF; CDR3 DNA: TGTGCCAGCAGCTCCCCGCTGGATAACTATGGCTACACCTTC
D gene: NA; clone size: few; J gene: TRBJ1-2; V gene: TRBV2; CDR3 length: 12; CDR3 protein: CASRSGSYGYTF; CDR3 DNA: TGTGCCAGCAGGTCGGGATCTTATGGCTACACCTTC
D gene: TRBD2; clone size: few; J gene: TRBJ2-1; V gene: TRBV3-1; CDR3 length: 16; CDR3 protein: CASSHKRGGRANEQFF; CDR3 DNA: TGTGCCAGCAGCCATAAGCGGGGGGGCCGGGCCAATGAGCAGTTCTTC
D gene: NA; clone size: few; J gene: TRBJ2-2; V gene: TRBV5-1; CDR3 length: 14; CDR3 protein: CASAGTQNTGELFF; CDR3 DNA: TGCGCCAGCGCCGGGACCCAGAACACCGGGGAGCTGTTTTTT
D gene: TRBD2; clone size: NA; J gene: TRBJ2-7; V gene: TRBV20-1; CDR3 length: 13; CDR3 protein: CSAGIGGADEQYF; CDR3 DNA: TGCAGTGCTGGGATCGGGGGGGCCGACGAGCAGTACTTC
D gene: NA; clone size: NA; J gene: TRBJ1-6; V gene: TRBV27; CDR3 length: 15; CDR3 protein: CASSYTDGPNSPLHF; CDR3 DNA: TGTGCCAGCAGCTATACGGACGGACCAAATTCACCCCTCCACTTT
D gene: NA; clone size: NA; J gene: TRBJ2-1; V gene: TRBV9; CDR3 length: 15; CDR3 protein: CASSVGQGSPNEQFF; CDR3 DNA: TGTGCCAGCAGCGTAGGGCAGGGATCCCCCAATGAGCAGTTCTTC
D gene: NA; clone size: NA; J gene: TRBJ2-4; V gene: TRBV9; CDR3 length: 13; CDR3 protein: CASSKGGQDIQYF; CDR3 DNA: TGTGCCAGCAGCAAAGGTGGGCAGGACATTCAGTACTTC
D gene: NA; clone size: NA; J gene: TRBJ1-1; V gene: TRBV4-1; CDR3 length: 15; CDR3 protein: CASSQVGQMNTEAFF; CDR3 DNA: TGCGCCAGCAGCCAAGTTGGCCAGATGAACACTGAAGCTTTCTTT
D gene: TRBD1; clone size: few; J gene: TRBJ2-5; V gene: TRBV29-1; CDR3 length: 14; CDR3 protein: CSVKGQANQETQYF; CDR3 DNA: TGCAGCGTCAAGGGACAGGCGAACCAAGAGACCCAGTACTTC
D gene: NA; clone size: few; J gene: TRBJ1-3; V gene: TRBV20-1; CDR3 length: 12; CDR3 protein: CSAGRSEYTIYF; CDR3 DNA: TGCAGTGCCGGCCGGTCTGAATACACCATATATTTT
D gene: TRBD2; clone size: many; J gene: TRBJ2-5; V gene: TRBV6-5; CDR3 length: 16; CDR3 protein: CASSYTGLAGPQTQYF; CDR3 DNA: TGTGCCAGCAGTTACACGGGACTAGCGGGACCACAGACCCAGTACTTC
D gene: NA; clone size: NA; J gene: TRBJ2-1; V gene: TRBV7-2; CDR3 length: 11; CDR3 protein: CASSLSVYQFF; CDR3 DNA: TGTGCCAGCAGCTTATCGGTGTATCAGTTCTTC
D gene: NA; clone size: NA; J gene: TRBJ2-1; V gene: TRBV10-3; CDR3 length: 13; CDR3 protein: CAISGQQGNEQFF; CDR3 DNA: TGTGCCATCAGTGGGCAGCAGGGCAATGAGCAGTTCTTC
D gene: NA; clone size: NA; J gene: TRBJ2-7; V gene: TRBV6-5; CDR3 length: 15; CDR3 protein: CASSYQAGVHPEQYF; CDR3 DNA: TGTGCCAGCAGTTACCAGGCAGGGGTTCACCCCGAGCAGTACTTC
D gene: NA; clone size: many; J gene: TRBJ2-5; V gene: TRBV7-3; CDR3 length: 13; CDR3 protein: CASSTGPQETQYF; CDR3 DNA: TGTGCCAGCAGTACCGGACCGCAAGAGACCCAGTACTTC
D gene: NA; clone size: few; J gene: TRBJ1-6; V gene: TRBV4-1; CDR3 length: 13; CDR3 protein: CASSQGARGPLHF; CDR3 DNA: TGCGCCAGCAGCCAAGGGGCGAGAGGACCCCTCCACTTT
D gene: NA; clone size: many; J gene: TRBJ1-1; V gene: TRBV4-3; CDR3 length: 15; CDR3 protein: CASSQVRTRNTEAFF; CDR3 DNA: TGCGCCAGCAGCCAAGTCCGAACGAGAAACACTGAAGCTTTCTTT